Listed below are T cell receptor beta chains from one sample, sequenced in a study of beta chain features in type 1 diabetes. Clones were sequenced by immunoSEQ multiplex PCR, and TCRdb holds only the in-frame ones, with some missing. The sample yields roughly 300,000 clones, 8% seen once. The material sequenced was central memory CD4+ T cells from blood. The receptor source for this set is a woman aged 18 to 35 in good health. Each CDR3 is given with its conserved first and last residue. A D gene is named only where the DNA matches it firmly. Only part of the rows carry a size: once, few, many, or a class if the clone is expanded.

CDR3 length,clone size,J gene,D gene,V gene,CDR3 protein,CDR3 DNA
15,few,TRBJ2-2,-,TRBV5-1,CASSPIPGTTGELFF,TGCGCCAGCAGCCCAATACCGGGAACCACCGGGGAGCTGTTTTTT
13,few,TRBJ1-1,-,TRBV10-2,CASSPGGNTEAFF,TGCGCCAGCAGCCCTGGGGGGAACACTGAAGCTTTCTTT
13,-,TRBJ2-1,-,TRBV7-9,CASSFGGRSEQFF,TGTGCCAGCAGCTTTGGAGGTAGGAGTGAGCAGTTCTTC
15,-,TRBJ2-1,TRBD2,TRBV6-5,CATRSLAGGLNEQFF,TGTGCCACCCGATCACTAGCGGGGGGGCTTAATGAGCAGTTCTTC
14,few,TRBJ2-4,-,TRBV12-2,CASRFPSGRDIQYF,TGTGCAAGTCGCTTCCCTAGCGGGAGAGACATTCAGTACTTC
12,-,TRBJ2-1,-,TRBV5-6,CASSKTNNEQFF,TGTGCCAGCAGCAAGACCAACAATGAGCAGTTCTTC
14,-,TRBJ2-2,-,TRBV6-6,CASSQEANTGELFF,TGTGCCAGCAGTCAGGAGGCGAACACCGGGGAGCTGTTTTTT
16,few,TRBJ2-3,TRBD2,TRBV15,CATSRASGRKADTQYF,TGTGCCACCAGCAGGGCTAGCGGGAGGAAGGCAGATACGCAGTATTTT
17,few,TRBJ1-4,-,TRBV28,CASSLSRQTFTIEKLFF,TGTGCCAGCAGTTTGAGTAGACAGACATTTACTATTGAAAAACTGTTTTTT
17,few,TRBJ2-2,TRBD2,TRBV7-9,CASSFGTSGRPAGELFF,TGTGCCAGCAGCTTTGGGACTAGCGGGAGACCCGCCGGGGAGCTGTTTTTT
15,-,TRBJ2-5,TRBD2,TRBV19,CASSRNEGLVETQYF,TGTGCCAGTAGCCGGAACGAGGGACTAGTTGAGACCCAGTACTTC
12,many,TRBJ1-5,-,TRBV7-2,CASRPTDGPQHF,TGTGCCAGCAGGCCCACGGATGGGCCCCAGCATTTT
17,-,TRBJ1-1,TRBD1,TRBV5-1,CASSSDRPAGMNTEAFF,TGCGCCAGCAGCTCGGACAGGCCCGCTGGAATGAACACTGAAGCTTTCTTT
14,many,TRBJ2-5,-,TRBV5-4,CASSLHREEETQYF,TGTGCCAGCAGCTTGCACAGGGAAGAAGAGACCCAGTACTTC
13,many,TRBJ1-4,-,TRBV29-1,CSAVKGIGEKLFF,TGCAGCGCCGTAAAGGGGATCGGTGAAAAACTGTTTTTT
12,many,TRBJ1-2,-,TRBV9,CASSALEAGYTF,TGTGCCAGCAGCGCCCTCGAGGCTGGCTACACCTTC
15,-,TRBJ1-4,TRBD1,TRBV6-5,CASSTLGTANEKLFF,TGTGCCAGCAGCACGCTGGGGACAGCTAATGAAAAACTGTTTTTT
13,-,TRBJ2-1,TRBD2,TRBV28,CASTETSEGEQFF,TGTGCCAGCACCGAGACTAGCGAAGGTGAGCAGTTCTTC
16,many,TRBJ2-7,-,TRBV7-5,CARSLRTSAGSYEQYF,TGTGCCAGAAGCTTACGAACTAGCGCCGGCTCCTACGAGCAGTACTTC
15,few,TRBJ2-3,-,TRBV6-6,CASSYQGGSGDTQYF,TGTGCCAGCAGTTACCAGGGAGGTTCGGGAGATACGCAGTATTTT
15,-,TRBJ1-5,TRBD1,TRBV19,CASSRPGDRSWPQHF,TGTGCCAGTAGTCGACCTGGGGACAGATCTTGGCCCCAGCATTTT
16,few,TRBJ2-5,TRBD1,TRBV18,CASSPSVGTGIKTQYF,TGTGCCAGCTCACCATCGGTCGGGACAGGGATAAAGACCCAGTACTTC
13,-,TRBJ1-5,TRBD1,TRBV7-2,CASSRQGQGPQHF,TGTGCCAGCAGCCGACAGGGGCAAGGGCCCCAGCATTTT
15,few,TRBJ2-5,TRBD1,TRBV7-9,CASSFPDRVGETQYF,TGTGCCAGCAGCTTCCCGGACAGGGTTGGGGAGACCCAGTACTTC
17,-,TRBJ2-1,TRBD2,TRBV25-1,CASSLISGTSGRDEQFF,TGTGCCAGCAGTCTCATATCCGGGACTAGCGGGAGGGATGAGCAGTTCTTC
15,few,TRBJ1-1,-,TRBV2,CASSEGPDRTTEAFF,TGTGCCAGCAGTGAAGGGCCCGACAGGACGACTGAAGCTTTCTTT
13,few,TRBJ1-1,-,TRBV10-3,CAISEDRNTEAFF,TGTGCCATCAGTGAAGACCGGAACACTGAAGCTTTCTTT
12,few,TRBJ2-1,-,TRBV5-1,CASSHQNNEQFF,TGCGCCAGCAGCCACCAAAACAATGAGCAGTTCTTC
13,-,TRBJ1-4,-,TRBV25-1,CASSDPGLEKLFF,TGTGCCAGCAGTGACCCCGGATTGGAAAAACTGTTTTTT
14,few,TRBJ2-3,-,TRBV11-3,CASSLQGGTDTQYF,TGTGCCAGCAGCCTACAGGGTGGCACAGATACGCAGTATTTT
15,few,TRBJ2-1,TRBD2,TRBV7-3,CASSPTAGFYNEQFF,TGTGCCAGCAGCCCTACAGCGGGATTCTACAATGAGCAGTTCTTC
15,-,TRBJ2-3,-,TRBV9,CASSVSPLSTDTQYF,TGTGCCAGCAGCGTTTCCCCACTTAGCACAGATACGCAGTATTTT
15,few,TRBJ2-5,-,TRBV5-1,CASSLVGTSQETQYF,TGCGCCAGCAGCTTGGTCGGCACAAGTCAAGAGACCCAGTACTTC
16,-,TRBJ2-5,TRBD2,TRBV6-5,CASSYTGTSGQETQYF,TGTGCCAGCAGTTACACCGGGACTAGCGGACAAGAGACCCAGTACTTC
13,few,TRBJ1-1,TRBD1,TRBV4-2,CASSLTGVAEAFF,TGTGCCAGCAGCCTAACAGGGGTGGCTGAAGCTTTCTTT
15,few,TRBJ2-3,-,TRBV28,CASSLYRGAADTQYF,TGTGCCAGCAGTTTGTATCGGGGGGCAGCAGATACGCAGTATTTT
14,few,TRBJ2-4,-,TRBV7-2,CASSFEVAKNIQYF,TGTGCCAGCAGCTTCGAGGTGGCCAAAAACATTCAGTACTTC
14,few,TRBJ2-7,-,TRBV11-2,CASSLGPPTYEQYF,TGTGCCAGCAGCTTAGGGCCACCCACCTACGAGCAGTACTTC
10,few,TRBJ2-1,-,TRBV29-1,CSGGYNEQFF,TGCAGCGGGGGGTACAATGAGCAGTTCTTC
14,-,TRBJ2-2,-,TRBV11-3,CASSDGSNTGELFF,TGTGCCAGCAGCGACGGATCGAACACCGGGGAGCTGTTTTTT
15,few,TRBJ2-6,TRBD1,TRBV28,CASRHRGSGANVLTF,TGTGCCAGCAGACACAGGGGGTCTGGGGCCAACGTCCTGACTTTC
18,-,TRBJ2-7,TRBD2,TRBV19,CASSIVGASGRIRNEQYF,TGTGCCAGTAGTATCGTTGGGGCTAGCGGGCGGATCAGGAACGAGCAGTACTTC
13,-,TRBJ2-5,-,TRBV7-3,CASSRTGPETQYF,TGTGCCAGCAGCCGTACAGGGCCAGAGACCCAGTACTTC
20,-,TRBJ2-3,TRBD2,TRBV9,CASSVGSSGLAGGETDTQYF,TGTGCCAGCAGCGTGGGGTCGTCCGGACTAGCGGGAGGGGAAACAGATACGCAGTATTTT
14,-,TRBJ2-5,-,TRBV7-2,CASSPDRGGETQYF,TGTGCCAGCAGCCCCGACAGGGGAGGGGAGACCCAGTACTTC
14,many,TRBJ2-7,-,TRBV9,CASSEGHSSYEQYF,TGTGCCAGCAGCGAGGGACATAGCTCCTACGAGCAGTACTTC
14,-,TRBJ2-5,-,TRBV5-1,CASSLVSGRETQYF,TGCGCCAGCAGCTTGGTATCGGGTCGAGAGACCCAGTACTTC
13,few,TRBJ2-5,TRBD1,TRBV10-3,CASSRDSQETQYF,TGTGCCAGCAGCAGGGACAGCCAAGAGACCCAGTACTTC
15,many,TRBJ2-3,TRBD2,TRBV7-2,CASSSLGTSGDTQYF,TGTGCCAGCAGCTCGCTAGGGACTAGCGGAGATACGCAGTATTTT
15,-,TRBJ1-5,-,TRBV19,CASSTQTYSNQPQHF,TGTGCCAGTAGTACCCAGACTTATAGCAATCAGCCCCAGCATTTT
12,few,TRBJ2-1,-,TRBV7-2,CASSLGFNEQFF,TGTGCCAGCAGCTTAGGGTTCAATGAGCAGTTCTTC
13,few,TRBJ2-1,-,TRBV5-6,CASGPRGDNEQFF,TGTGCCAGCGGCCCGAGGGGAGACAATGAGCAGTTCTTC
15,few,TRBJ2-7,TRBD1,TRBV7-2,CASRIPGQGPDEQYF,TGTGCCAGCAGAATCCCGGGACAGGGGCCAGACGAGCAGTACTTC
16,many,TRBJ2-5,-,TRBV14,CASSQGLGASFETQYF,TGTGCCAGCAGCCAAGGGCTAGGAGCGTCGTTTGAGACCCAGTACTTC
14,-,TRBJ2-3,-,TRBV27,CASSSTGRGHTQYF,TGTGCCAGCAGCTCGACAGGGAGGGGACATACGCAGTATTTT